A selection of T cell receptor beta chains follows, all from one sample in a study of cytomegalovirus exposure and HLA in healthy donors. Data came from immunoSEQ multiplex PCR; TCRdb stores just in-frame clones and leaves some out. The data contain around 190,000 clones, around 75% of them seen just once; the ten biggest clones take up roughly 1.4%. Sequencing was done on a sample of PBMCs. The receptors shown here come from a woman in her fifties or sixties in good health and CMV-seronegative. The CDR3 runs from the conserved cysteine through the conserved F or W. D genes are given only for firm matches. Clone size is stated in some rows and not others, as once, few, many or a class when expanded.

D,J,V,size,CDR3,DNA
TRBD1,TRBJ1-2,TRBV11-2,NA,CASSIYRGQVYGYTF,TGTGCCAGCAGCATTTACAGGGGGCAGGTCTATGGCTACACCTTC
TRBD1,TRBJ2-7,TRBV4-1,few,CASSLGQGASYEQYF,TGCGCCAGCAGCTTGGGACAGGGGGCATCCTACGAGCAGTACTTC
TRBD1,TRBJ1-6,TRBV7-8,once,CASSPKTGTNSPLHF,TGTGCCAGCAGCCCCAAGACAGGGACTAATTCACCCCTCCACTTT
NA,TRBJ2-2,TRBV7-7,many,CASSPPGLHTGELFF,TGTGCTAGCAGCCCACCGGGACTCCACACCGGGGAGCTGTTTTTT
TRBD1,TRBJ1-1,TRBV28,once,CASRLRTGRNTEAFF,TGTGCCAGCAGATTACGGACAGGGAGGAACACTGAAGCTTTCTTT
TRBD2,TRBJ2-7,TRBV2,NA,CASSQGLAGAEQYF,TGTGCCAGCAGCCAGGGACTAGCGGGAGCCGAGCAGTACTTC
NA,TRBJ2-7,TRBV5-1,NA,CASSLDGRSYEQYF,TGCGCCAGCAGCTTGGATGGTAGATCCTACGAGCAGTACTTC
TRBD2,TRBJ2-7,TRBV6-1,NA,CASSSRGGSSYEQYF,TGTGCCAGCAGTAGCCGGGGGGGCTCCTCCTACGAGCAGTACTTC
NA,TRBJ2-7,TRBV6-6,NA,CASTLTGGRSYEQYF,TGTGCCAGCACACTAACAGGCGGAAGATCCTACGAGCAGTACTTC
NA,TRBJ1-1,TRBV7-2,NA,CASSSAGLVTEAFF,TGTGCCAGCAGCTCTGCAGGGTTGGTCACTGAAGCTTTCTTT
NA,TRBJ1-1,TRBV27,NA,CASSSLFGGGLGTEAFF,TGTGCCAGCAGTTCACTGTTCGGAGGAGGGCTAGGGACTGAAGCTTTCTTT
NA,TRBJ2-7,TRBV5-4,NA,CASQREAASDEQYF,TGTGCCTCCCAGCGCGAGGCGGCCTCTGACGAGCAGTACTTC
NA,TRBJ2-2,TRBV5-1,NA,CASSPGAPAGELFF,TGCGCCAGCAGCCCCGGTGCTCCCGCAGGGGAGCTGTTTTTT
TRBD2,TRBJ2-3,TRBV19,once,CASSISGLAGGGTDTQYF,TGTGCCAGTAGTATATCGGGACTAGCGGGGGGAGGCACAGATACGCAGTATTTT
NA,TRBJ2-2,TRBV7-9,once,CAQPSGGAGNTGELFF,TGTGCCCAGCCCTCCGGCGGAGCGGGGAACACCGGGGAGCTGTTTTTT
TRBD2,TRBJ2-3,TRBV11-2,NA,CASSSGGAADTQYF,TGTGCCAGCAGCTCCGGGGGGGCGGCAGATACGCAGTATTTT
NA,TRBJ2-1,TRBV11-3,NA,CASSPGTTHYNEQFF,TGTGCCAGCAGCCCCGGGACAACCCACTACAATGAGCAGTTCTTC
TRBD1,TRBJ1-2,TRBV7-2,NA,CASSLVGGGVGYTF,TGTGCCAGCAGCTTAGTAGGGGGCGGTGTCGGCTACACCTTC
TRBD2,TRBJ2-1,TRBV7-7,NA,CASSLGLAENEQFF,TGTGCTAGCAGCTTAGGGCTAGCGGAGAATGAGCAGTTCTTC
NA,TRBJ1-1,TRBV4-3,few,CASSQGTAANTEAFF,TGCGCCAGCAGCCAAGGCACTGCGGCGAACACTGAAGCTTTCTTT
TRBD1,TRBJ2-7,TRBV28,NA,CASSFGSRGNEQYF,TGTGCCAGCAGTTTTGGTTCCAGGGGGAACGAGCAGTACTTC
TRBD2,TRBJ2-1,TRBV19,NA,CASKLAGLVDEQFF,TGTGCCAGTAAACTAGCGGGATTAGTTGATGAGCAGTTCTTC